These 21 T cell receptor beta chains originate from one sample sequenced in a study of cytomegalovirus exposure and HLA in healthy donors. Primers: 60 Vbeta forward and 13 Jbeta reverse. This table comes from immunoSEQ multiplex PCR, and its TCRdb copy is limited to in-frame clones, with some not included. This table holds about 190,000 clones, around 79% found once. The sequenced material came from PBMCs. These receptors were taken from a woman aged 45-60 years in good health and CMV-seronegative.

The chain carries TRBV7-2 and TRBJ1-2; TRBD1 is a possible D gene (5 bases). Looked up from germline, CDR1 is SGHTA and CDR2 is FQGNSA. This CDR3 contains 15 residues. The V end was cut by 5 bases, the J end by 3 bases, with 16 bases between. The CDR3 nucleotides read TGTGCCAGCAGCCTGGGAGGAGGGGTGGACTATGGCTACACCTTC. Translation: CASSLGGGVDYGYTF.

The chain recombines TRBV18 with TRBJ1-5; no reliable D call. Germline V gene sequence: CDR1 KGHSH, CDR2 LQKENI. Trimming stripped 4 bases from V and 6 bases from J, with 10 bases between. The CDR3 runs 13 residues. The CDR3 DNA reads TGTGCCAGCTCACGCCAGGAGGGTCAGCCCCAGCATTTT. It specifies CASSRQEGQPQHF.

This clone was detected once. V gene TRBV5-1 combines with J gene TRBJ2-7, with 7 bases fitting TRBD2. J gave up 0 bases and V 0 bases, and 3 bases lay outside the gene matches. Per germline, CDR1 SGHRS and CDR2 YFSETQ. The CDR3 extends over 15 amino acids. CDR3 sequence reads: CASSLAGGSSYEQYF. In DNA form, the CDR3 reads TGCGCCAGCAGCTTGGCGGGGGGTAGCTCCTACGAGCAGTACTTC. The full variable domain, completed using reference TRBV5-1 and TRBJ2-7, is KAGVTQTPRYLIKTRGQQVTLSCSPISGHRSVSWYQQTPGQGLQFLFEYFSETQRNKGNFPGRFSGRQFSNSRSEMNVSTLELGDSALYLCASSLAGGSSYEQYFGPGTRLTVT.

A note on this clone: Mismatch with germline at one junction end may stem from a read error. In the same sample, other DNA sequences code for this CDR3. V and J are TRBV12-5 and TRBJ1-5; TRBD1 might be the D (6 bases). The CDR3 has 15 amino acids. The V gene's germline CDR1 is LGHNT and CDR2 FRNRAP. The DNA of the CDR3 is TGCGCTAGTGGTTTGGAACCAGGGGATAATCAGCCCCAGCATTTT. This codes for CASGLEPGDNQPQHF.

The genes are TRBV6-1 and TRBJ2-5; D possibly corresponds to TRBD1 (6 bases). The germline V and J ends were trimmed by 8 bases and 4 bases, with 17 bases remaining between them. CDR1 is MNHNS and CDR2 is SASEGT in the germline V gene. CDR3 size: 14 residues. Here the CDR3 reads CASQGTPFRETQYF. The CDR3 nucleotides are TGTGCCAGCCAAGGGACACCGTTCAGAGAGACCCAGTACTTC.

The CDR3 reads CASSVSGKGTEAFF. The DNA for the CDR3 is TGCGCCAGCAGCGTTTCAGGGAAGGGCACTGAAGCTTTCTTT. This chain connects TRBV5-1 to TRBJ1-1; weak D call: TRBD1 (5 bases). The germline V gene encodes CDR1 SGHRS and CDR2 YFSETQ. The CDR3 is 14 amino acids. V lost 4 bases, J lost 4 bases, and 14 bases lay in between. Full variable domain (remainder filled in from reference TRBV5-1 and TRBJ1-1): KAGVTQTPRYLIKTRGQQVTLSCSPISGHRSVSWYQQTPGQGLQFLFEYFSETQRNKGNFPGRFSGRQFSNSRSEMNVSTLELGDSALYLCASSVSGKGTEAFFGQGTRLTVV.

This clone was recorded once. The chain recombines TRBV25-1 with TRBJ2-7; D might be TRBD1 (5 bases). Germline V gene data show CDR1 as MGHDK and CDR2 as SYGVNS. V was pared by 1 base and J by 2 bases, with 9 bases between. The CDR3 extends over 14 amino acids. CDR3 residues: CASSESGITYEQYF. CDR3 nucleotides: TGTGCCAGCAGTGAATCAGGGATCACCTACGAGCAGTACTTC.

The chain recombines TRBV5-5 with TRBJ2-2, with 8 bases identical to TRBD1. Germline V gives CDR1 SGHKS, CDR2 YYEKEE (reference sequence). After removal of 5 bases from V and 12 bases from J, the junction contained 15 bases not matched to a gene. The CDR3 has 15 residues. In DNA, the CDR3 is TGTGCCAGCAGTGACAGGGGAGTCGCCGGGTTGAAGCTGTTTTTT. Amino acids: CASSDRGVAGLKLFF.

The rearrangement links TRBV4-1 to TRBJ2-6; 8 bases match TRBD1. CDR1 MGHRA and CDR2 YSYEKL come from the germline V gene. V lost 1 base to trimming and J lost 0 bases; unmatched junction nucleotides: 8. The CDR3 covers 19 residues. CDR3 in amino acids: CASSQGGTGPTSGANVLTF. The CDR3 DNA follows: TGCGCCAGCAGCCAAGGGGGGACAGGTCCGACCTCTGGGGCCAACGTCCTGACTTTC.

V gene TRBV5-1 combines with J gene TRBJ2-1, with TRBD2 matching over 9 bases. The CDR3 spans 16 residues. V lost 4 bases, J lost 4 bases, and 9 bases stayed unmatched. Looked up from germline, CDR1 is SGHRS and CDR2 is YFSETQ. DNA of the CDR3: TGCGCCAGCAGCCCGGCGGGGGGGCTGGTTTACAATGAGCAGTTCTTC. Encoded protein: CASSPAGGLVYNEQFF.

This rearrangement joins TRBV4-1 to TRBJ1-1; D perhaps matches TRBD1 (5 bases). The V gene lost 1 base and the J gene lost 11 bases, with 17 bases spanning the gap. The CDR3 has 14 amino acids. Germline loops: CDR1 MGHRA, CDR2 YSYEKL. CDR3 sequence: CASSQGSGAGIAFF. The CDR3 DNA reads TGCGCCAGCAGCCAAGGGTCTGGCGCAGGGATCGCTTTCTTT.

The chain joins TRBV11-2 to TRBJ1-1; TRBD1 agrees at 10 bases. The V gene's germline CDR1 is SGHAT and CDR2 FQNNGV. The V segment lost 4 bases and the J segment 3 bases; nucleotides outside the gene matches: 5. The CDR3 consists of 15 residues. CDR3 region: CASSSDRGYDTEAFF. The CDR3 DNA is TGTGCCAGCAGCTCGGACAGGGGGTATGACACTGAAGCTTTCTTT.

The sample holds one count of this clone. The rearrangement joins TRBV5-6 to TRBJ2-7; maybe TRBD2 (5 bases). The CDR3 runs 12 residues. Germline assignment: CDR1 SGHDT and CDR2 YYEEEE. The V gene lost 2 bases and the J gene lost 3 bases, with 6 bases spanning the gap. CDR3 coding DNA: TGTGCCAGCAGCTTCGGGATCTACGAGCAGTACTTC. Protein: CASSFGIYEQYF.

On this clone itself: The conserved phenylalanine or tryptophan is not found at the CDR3 terminus, so this likely reflects a read error. The chain uses TRBV2 and TRBJ1-2, with 8 bases lining up with TRBD1. The trim removed 4 bases at V and 5 bases at J, leaving 3 bases unmatched. CDR3 size: 13 residues. CDR1 and CDR2 from the germline V gene are SNHLY and FYNNEI. CDR3 loop: CASSGQGMYGYTL. The CDR3 region has the DNA TGTGCCAGCAGTGGACAGGGGATGTATGGCTACACCCTC.

V gene TRBV4-3 combines with J gene TRBJ1-1; 7 bases align to TRBD1. CDR1 is LGHNA, CDR2 YSLEER, per germline. V shed 1 base, J shed 1 base, and the junction held 3 bases outside the gene matches. The length of the CDR3 is 15 residues. Here the CDR3 reads CASSQVGTENTEAFF. The CDR3 DNA reads as TGCGCCAGCAGCCAAGTAGGGACAGAGAACACTGAAGCTTTCTTT.

The genes are TRBV7-2 and TRBJ2-2, with 8 nucleotides matching TRBD1. The CDR3 is 14 residues long. J gave up 3 bases and V 5 bases, and 2 bases lay outside the gene matches. Germline CDR1 and CDR2: SGHTA and FQGNSA. The chain's CDR3 is CASSLTGDTGELFF. The CDR3 region has the DNA TGTGCCAGCAGCCTGACAGGGGACACCGGGGAGCTGTTTTTT.

This chain uses TRBV27 with TRBJ1-1; 10 bases are a match to TRBD1. Germline loops: CDR1 MNHEY, CDR2 SMNVEV (reference sequence). V was pared by 9 bases and J by 0 bases, with 7 bases of the junction left unmatched. The CDR3 is made up of 15 amino acids. CDR3 amino acids: CARPGQGRMNTEAFF. DNA for the CDR3: TGTGCCAGACCGGGACAGGGGAGAATGAACACTGAAGCTTTCTTT.

V and J are TRBV5-5 and TRBJ1-6; the D is unclear. Trimming pared 2 bases from V and 4 bases from J, leaving 10 bases between. Germline V gene sequence: CDR1 SGHKS, CDR2 YYEKEE (reference sequence). The CDR3 has 15 amino acids. The CDR3 sequence: CASSLEQTYNSPLHF. The CDR3 bases are TGTGCCAGCAGCTTAGAGCAGACTTATAATTCACCCCTCCACTTT.

The CDR3 protein is CASSSPAGFREQYF. CDR3 coding DNA: TGTGCCAGCAGCTCTCCAGCGGGTTTTAGGGAGCAGTACTTC. The chain employs TRBV7-2 and TRBJ2-7; TRBD2 might be the D (6 bases). Germline-derived CDR1 and CDR2 are SGHTA and FQGNSA. This CDR3 is built from 14 residues. V lost 4 bases to trimming and J lost 7 bases, with 17 bases between them.

Only a few counts were recorded for this clone. The chain recombines TRBV5-1 with TRBJ2-1; tentative D call: TRBD1 (6 bases). There are 17 residues in the CDR3. In germline, CDR1 is SGHRS, CDR2 YFSETQ. V lost 2 bases, J lost 4 bases, and 19 bases lay in between. In DNA, the CDR3 is TGCGCCAGCAGCTTTGGACCCCGCCAGGGGTCGTACAATGAGCAGTTCTTC. Amino acids: CASSFGPRQGSYNEQFF. Using reference TRBV5-1 and TRBJ2-1 for the parts outside the CDR3, the full variable domain is KAGVTQTPRYLIKTRGQQVTLSCSPISGHRSVSWYQQTPGQGLQFLFEYFSETQRNKGNFPGRFSGRQFSNSRSEMNVSTLELGDSALYLCASSFGPRQGSYNEQFFGPGTRLTVL.

CDR3 loop: CASSYGTYEKLFF. The CDR3 region has the DNA TGTGCCAGCAGTTACGGGACATATGAAAAACTGTTTTTT. J is TRBJ1-4 and V is TRBV27, with a tentative D call TRBD1 (6 bases). The germline V gene has CDR1 MNHEY and CDR2 SMNVEV (reference sequence). V was clipped by 4 bases and J by 6 bases, with 9 bases between them. The CDR3 extends over 13 amino acids.